Each of the 30 T cell receptor beta chains below was sequenced from the same sample in a study of PD-1 blockade in classical Hodgkin lymphoma. The time point: cycle 4 day 1 (C4D1), after less than seven weeks of nivolumab. After autologous stem cell transplantation all patients relapsed, and prior brentuximab vedotin exposure differed between cohorts. Some clones are missing from TCRdb's copy, which holds only in-frame ones; the method was immunoSEQ multiplex PCR. Of some 30,000 clones listed, about 72% are singletons. The source material was peripheral blood mononuclear cells (PBMCs), sampled before the fourth cycle of nivolumab. The receptors shown here come from a human donor with classical Hodgkin lymphoma.

The chain recombines TRBV4-1 with TRBJ2-3; 8 bases fit TRBD2. Unmatched junction bases numbered 11, after V lost 4 bases and J lost 8 bases. Germline CDR1 reads MGHRA; CDR2 reads YSYEKL. This CDR3 is 15 amino acids long. As DNA, the CDR3 is TGCGCCAGCAGCCCCCTTGACGGGGGGGCAGGTACGCAGTATTTT. It specifies CASSPLDGGAGTQYF.

The chain couples TRBV30 to TRBJ2-3, with 11 nucleotides matching TRBD2. The CDR3 is 14 amino acids. Trimming at V came to 3 bases and at J to 3 bases, leaving 2 bases not matched to a gene. CDR1 is GTSNPN and CDR2 is SVGIG in the germline V gene (reference sequence). CDR3 residues: CAWSRLAGTDTQYF. Here the CDR3 DNA reads TGTGCCTGGAGCCGACTAGCGGGAACAGATACGCAGTATTTT.

On this clone itself: Different DNA sequences within this sample yield the same CDR3. The chain recombines TRBV7-9 with TRBJ2-3; D remains ambiguous. The V end lost 3 bases, the J end lost 2 bases, and 9 bases lay between the germline ends. This CDR3 is built from 14 residues. Germline CDR1 SEHNR, CDR2 FQNEAQ (reference sequence). CDR3 loop: CASSFLGVTDTQYF. Here the CDR3 DNA reads TGTGCCAGCAGCTTTCTCGGAGTCACAGATACGCAGTATTTT.

The chain combines TRBV6-5 with TRBJ1-2, with 8 bases that match TRBD1. This CDR3 spans 13 amino acids. With V trimmed by 6 bases and J by 3 bases, 3 bases remained unmatched. The germline V gene has CDR1 MNHEY and CDR2 SVGAGI. In DNA form, the CDR3 reads TGTGCCAGCAGAACGACAGGGGACTATGGCTACACCTTC. It specifies CASRTTGDYGYTF.

This chain links TRBV6-5 with TRBJ2-2; D possibly matches TRBD1 or TRBD2 (8 bases each). The V gene's germline CDR1 is MNHEY and CDR2 SVGAGI. V was clipped by 4 bases and J by 7 bases, with 16 bases between them. The CDR3 is made up of 15 amino acids. Here the CDR3 reads CASSSGQGLGGELFF. Here the CDR3 DNA reads TGTGCCAGCAGTTCCGGACAGGGACTAGGCGGGGAGCTGTTTTTT.

This clone was counted only a few times. This chain uses TRBV19 with TRBJ2-3; 7 bases line up with TRBD1. With 5 bases clipped from V and 3 bases from J, the junction kept 11 bases outside the gene matches. Germline CDR1 is LNHDA and CDR2 is SQIVND (reference sequence). The CDR3 totals 16 residues. The CDR3 DNA reads as TGTGCCAGTAGTTCCCCACGACAGGGTGGGACAGATACGCAGTATTTT. Protein sequence: CASSSPRQGGTDTQYF.

This clone was found once. The chain employs TRBV28 and TRBJ2-1; D gene ambiguous. Germline loops: CDR1 MDHEN, CDR2 SYDVKM. There are 13 residues in the CDR3. V was clipped by 3 bases and J by 9 bases, with 12 bases between them. DNA for the CDR3: TGTGCCAGCAGTTTCCAGGCCCCCGGTGAGCAGTTCTTC. This encodes CASSFQAPGEQFF. The entire variable domain, with the rest obtained from reference TRBV28 and TRBJ2-1, is as follows: DVKVTQSSRYLVKRTGEKVFLECVQDMDHENMFWYRQDPGLGLRLIYFSYDVKMKEKGDIPEGYSVSREKKERFSLILESASTNQTSMYLCASSFQAPGEQFFGPGTRLTVL.

The rearrangement uses TRBV7-2 and TRBJ1-2, with D perhaps matching TRBD1 (6 bases). Per the germline V gene, CDR1 is SGHTA and CDR2 is FQGNSA. The CDR3 sequence is 13 residues long. V was pared by 5 bases and J by 8 bases, with 15 bases between. The CDR3 loop reads CASSGGTLRGYTF. The CDR3 nucleotides are TGTGCCAGCAGCGGCGGGACACTCCGAGGCTACACCTTC.

A few counts support this clone. J is TRBJ2-7 and V is TRBV5-5; D not certain. Looked up from germline, CDR1 is SGHKS and CDR2 is YYEKEE (reference sequence). Between the trimmed V and J ends, which lost 2 bases and 2 bases, there was a span of 8 bases. The CDR3 totals 13 residues. DNA of the CDR3: TGTGCCAGCAGCTTTGGAGTGGCCTACGAGCAGTACTTC. This translates into CASSFGVAYEQYF.

The chain links TRBV19 to TRBJ1-1, with 7 positions matching TRBD1. The junction had 4 bases not matched to a gene; V was cut back by 6 bases and J by 0 bases. CDR3 length equals 14 residues. Germline CDR1 reads LNHDA; CDR2 reads SQIVND (reference sequence). CDR3 loop: CASSRGTVNTEAFF. In DNA form, the CDR3 reads TGTGCCAGTAGCAGGGGGACAGTGAACACTGAAGCTTTCTTT.

CDR3 sequence (DNA): TGTGCCAGCAGTGGGTGGAGCGCCAATGAGCAGTTCTTC. Its protein is CASSGWSANEQFF. This sequence joins TRBV2 and TRBJ2-1; no reliable D call. This CDR3 comprises 13 residues. Germline-derived CDR1 and CDR2 are SNHLY and FYNNEI. The germline V and J ends were trimmed by 4 bases and 6 bases, with 10 bases remaining between them.

This chain connects TRBV6-5 to TRBJ2-1; no clear D gene. Trimming stripped 0 bases from V and 9 bases from J, with 15 bases between. Germline V lookup: CDR1 MNHEY, CDR2 SVGAGI. The CDR3 extends over 15 amino acids. This CDR3 reads CASSYSEAAGSEQFF. The CDR3 DNA reads as TGTGCCAGCAGTTACTCGGAAGCTGCTGGTAGTGAGCAGTTCTTC.

This clone showed up just a few times. The V gene is TRBV5-1, the J gene TRBJ1-1; possibly TRBD1 for D (5 bases). CDR3 length: 15 residues. The V and J ends lost 2 bases and 1 base respectively, with 12 bases between them. Germline V gene sequence: CDR1 SGHRS, CDR2 YFSETQ. The DNA of the CDR3 is TGCGCCAGCAGCTTACTCGACGGGGGGAACACTGAAGCTTTCTTT. Protein product: CASSLLDGGNTEAFF.

This rearrangement joins TRBV4-3 to TRBJ1-1; no clear D gene. The CDR3 runs to 17 residues. V lost 1 base and J 1 base, leaving 16 bases between the germline ends. Germline V gene data show CDR1 as LGHNA and CDR2 as YSLEER. In DNA form, the CDR3 reads TGCGCCAGCAGCCAAGCCCCTGCCCTTCTGGGGAACACTGAAGCTTTCTTT. It codes for CASSQAPALLGNTEAFF.

CDR3 coding DNA: TGTGCCAGCAGCCGAGACAGCTTTAGCAATCAGCCCCAGCATTTT. As protein: CASSRDSFSNQPQHF. V is TRBV6-5 and J is TRBJ1-5; D possibly corresponds to TRBD1 (5 bases). This CDR3 spans 15 amino acids. CDR1 is MNHEY, CDR2 SVGAGI, per germline. The V end was cut by 6 bases, the J end by 0 bases, with 12 bases between.

This clone occurred a few times. The chain uses TRBV6-6 and TRBJ2-2, with TRBD1 as a possible D gene (5 bases). Germline V lookup: CDR1 MNHNY, CDR2 SVGAGI (reference sequence). CDR3 length equals 13 residues. V lost 6 bases, J lost 1 base, and 6 bases lay in between. CDR3 DNA sequence: TGTGCCAGCAGAACAGGGAACACCGGGGAGCTGTTTTTT. This encodes CASRTGNTGELFF.

The gene calls are TRBV13 and TRBJ2-3, with 7 bases identical to TRBD2. The CDR3 runs 15 residues. Germline values: CDR1 PRHDT, CDR2 FYEKMQ (reference sequence). V was clipped by 2 bases and J by 4 bases; unmatched bases: 6. In DNA form, the CDR3 reads TGTGCCAGCAGCTTAAGTAGCGGGTGGGCAGATACGCAGTATTTT. Translation: CASSLSSGWADTQYF.

V is TRBV9 and J is TRBJ2-1; no definite D call. The CDR3 consists of 13 residues. The V end lost 0 bases, the J end lost 12 bases, and 13 bases lay between the germline ends. Germline assignment: CDR1 SGDLS and CDR2 YYNGEE. The CDR3 loop is CASSVVGGERQFF. For the CDR3, the DNA is TGTGCCAGCAGCGTAGTAGGCGGCGAGCGGCAGTTCTTC.

The sample holds a few counts of this clone. The chain couples TRBV19 to TRBJ1-2; no reliable D call. With 3 bases removed from V and 5 bases from J, the gap between germline ends came to 10 bases. Germline V gene sequence: CDR1 LNHDA, CDR2 SQIVND (reference sequence). This CDR3 comprises 13 residues. CDR3 coding DNA: TGTGCCAGTAGTATCCTTCCTGGGTATGGCTACACCTTC. Amino acids: CASSILPGYGYTF.

Relative to its sample, this clone is large. V gene TRBV19 combines with J gene TRBJ1-2; TRBD1 matches 8 bases. Germline V gene data show CDR1 as LNHDA and CDR2 as SQIVND (reference sequence). The CDR3 sequence is 14 residues long. V shed 4 bases, J shed 4 bases, and the junction held 5 bases outside the gene matches. The CDR3 DNA reads TGTGCCAGTAGTACAGGGGGCGCGGGCTATGGCTACACCTTC. Amino acids: CASSTGGAGYGYTF.

The chain couples TRBV4-1 to TRBJ1-1, with 8 bases identical to TRBD1. The CDR3 length is 14 residues. CDR1 is MGHRA, CDR2 YSYEKL, per germline. V shed 2 bases and J 6 bases; nucleotides not matched to a gene: 5. CDR3 amino acids: CASSQNADRAEAFF. The CDR3 nucleotides read TGCGCCAGCAGCCAAAACGCGGACAGGGCTGAAGCTTTCTTT.

The chain uses TRBV27 and TRBJ1-1; D uncertain. This CDR3 is built from 13 residues. Trimming removed 5 bases from V and 3 bases from J, with 10 bases in between. Germline lookup yields CDR1 MNHEY and CDR2 SMNVEV (reference sequence). The CDR3 is CASSSSPDTEAFF. In DNA form, the CDR3 reads TGTGCCAGCAGTAGCAGTCCGGACACTGAAGCTTTCTTT.

In nucleotides, the CDR3 is TGTGCCTGGACGGCCGATTACGGGGAGCTGTTTTTT. It encodes CAWTADYGELFF. The V gene is TRBV30, the J gene TRBJ2-2; D is undetermined. The CDR3 is 12 residues long. V was pared by 4 bases and J by 7 bases, with 10 bases between. Germline V gene sequence: CDR1 GTSNPN, CDR2 SVGIG (reference sequence).

The chain joins TRBV29-1 to TRBJ1-2; weak D call: TRBD1 (5 bases). The V end was cut by 6 bases, the J end by 2 bases, with 13 bases between. The CDR3 has 13 residues. Germline CDR1 SQVTM, CDR2 ANQGSEA. Here the CDR3 reads CSVNIRQNYGYTF. CDR3 in DNA: TGCAGCGTCAATATCCGACAGAACTATGGCTACACCTTC.

The V call is TRBV2, the J call TRBJ1-2; the D is unclear. This CDR3 region has 15 residues. V was clipped by 5 bases and J by 6 bases, with 19 bases between them. Germline CDR1 reads SNHLY; CDR2 reads FYNNEI. CDR3 sequence: CASSKQRIGLDGYTF. As DNA, the CDR3 is TGTGCCAGCAGTAAACAGCGAATCGGCCTAGATGGCTACACCTTC.

The rearrangement joins TRBV7-9 to TRBJ2-5, with TRBD2 matching 9 bases. Germline V gene sequence: CDR1 SEHNR, CDR2 FQNEAQ (reference sequence). CDR3 size: 15 residues. With V trimmed by 2 bases and J by 5 bases, 6 bases remained unmatched. This chain's CDR3 is CASSLRAGGSETQYF. CDR3 DNA sequence: TGTGCCAGCAGCTTAAGAGCGGGAGGATCGGAGACCCAGTACTTC.

The J gene is TRBJ2-2, the V gene TRBV19; 9 bases agree with TRBD1. The CDR3 has 17 amino acids. The germline gives CDR1 LNHDA, CDR2 SQIVND (reference sequence). With 5 bases clipped from V and 2 bases from J, the junction kept 9 bases outside the gene matches. The CDR3 DNA reads as TGTGCCAGTAGTGAGTCCGGGACAGGGAAAAACACCGGGGAGCTGTTTTTT. This codes for CASSESGTGKNTGELFF.

This rearrangement joins TRBV18 to TRBJ1-3; D possibly corresponds to TRBD1 (5 bases). The CDR3 covers 16 residues. CDR1 KGHSH and CDR2 LQKENI come from the germline V gene. Trimming took 5 bases from V and 0 from J, leaving 14 bases between them. As DNA, the CDR3 is TGTGCCAGCTCAGGCGACAGTGTCTTCTCTGGAAACACCATATATTTT. Its protein product is CASSGDSVFSGNTIYF.

This chain links TRBV6-6 with TRBJ2-7, with TRBD1 matching 10 bases. V shed 6 bases, J shed 5 bases, and the junction held 4 bases outside the gene matches. Germline loops: CDR1 MNHNY, CDR2 SVGAGI (reference sequence). The CDR3 extends over 13 amino acids. This chain's CDR3 is CASSRDRGNEQYF. CDR3 nucleotide sequence: TGTGCCAGCAGCCGGGACAGGGGAAACGAGCAGTACTTC.

This clone was detected only once. The chain couples TRBV4-3 to TRBJ2-5; 12 bases align to TRBD2. With the DNA end fitting TRBJ2-7 better, the J assignment may be wrong. The CDR3 length is 17 residues. CDR1 and CDR2 (germline): LGHNA, YSLEER. The CDR3 sequence: CASSQDTTTSGSFEQYF. CDR3 nucleotide sequence: TGCGCCAGCAGCCAAGATACGACGACTAGCGGGAGTTTCGAGCAGTACTTC.